Each of the 6 T cell receptor beta chains below was sequenced from the same sample in a study of blood T cell repertoires in COVID-19. TCRdb's copy holds only in-frame clones and misses some; the assay was immunoSEQ multiplex PCR. The sample records approximately 450,000 clones, 75% to 90% being singletons. Material for sequencing was peripheral blood. Receptors originate from a woman aged 25 to 39 with acute or convalescent COVID-19.

The rearrangement links TRBV9 to TRBJ2-3, with D possibly being TRBD2 (6 bases). Germline CDR1 SGDLS, CDR2 YYNGEE. V gave up 3 bases and J gave up 6 bases, with 20 bases separating them. The CDR3 extends over 16 amino acids. The CDR3 DNA is TGTGCCAGCAGCGCCTGGCGGGGTCCGATCACGGATACGCAGTATTTT. Translation gives CASSAWRGPITDTQYF.

The rearrangement uses TRBV6-5 and TRBJ2-7; D gene uncertain. Looked up from germline, CDR1 is MNHEY and CDR2 is SVGAGI. V was shortened by 0 bases and J by 7 bases, with 10 bases between the two germline ends. The CDR3 runs 13 residues. The CDR3 DNA is TGTGCCAGCAGTTACTCCCAGGCAAAAGAGCAGTACTTC. Translated, it gives CASSYSQAKEQYF.

A single count supports this clone. The rearrangement links TRBV27 to TRBJ1-2; D is ambiguous. The V end lost 0 bases, the J end lost 8 bases, and 13 bases lay between the germline ends. Looked up from germline, CDR1 is MNHEY and CDR2 is SMNVEV (reference sequence). CDR3 length equals 14 residues. The CDR3 protein is CASSLSKTLAGYTF. The DNA for the CDR3 is TGTGCCAGCAGTTTATCCAAGACCCTAGCCGGCTACACCTTC.

The J gene is TRBJ2-3, the V gene TRBV18; TRBD1 is a possible D gene (6 bases). V lost 8 bases and J 2 bases, leaving 17 bases between the germline ends. Per the germline V gene, CDR1 is KGHSH and CDR2 is LQKENI. The CDR3 has 15 amino acids. The CDR3 DNA is TGTGCCAGCAGAGTTGGTCAGGGGCCCACAGATACGCAGTATTTT. It yields the protein CASRVGQGPTDTQYF.

The count of this clone is one. The chain uses TRBV5-6 and TRBJ2-3; possible D gene TRBD2, 6 bases. Trimming cost V 2 bases and J 4 bases, with 14 bases left between them. The CDR3 has 15 residues. From germline, CDR1 is SGHDT and CDR2 YYEEEE. The CDR3 DNA sequence: TGTGCCAGCAGCTTACCTGGCGGGGAGGCAGATACGCAGTATTTT. It encodes CASSLPGGEADTQYF.

J is TRBJ1-5 and V is TRBV6-2 or TRBV6-3; 7 bases are shared with TRBD1. Per the germline V gene, CDR1 is MNHEY and CDR2 is SVGEGT. Trimming took 3 bases from V and 5 from J; bases not matched to a gene: 10. This CDR3 contains 16 residues. CDR3 region: CASSYVGEQGYQPQHF. CDR3 DNA: TGTGCCAGCAGTTATGTAGGGGAACAGGGGTATCAGCCCCAGCATTTT.